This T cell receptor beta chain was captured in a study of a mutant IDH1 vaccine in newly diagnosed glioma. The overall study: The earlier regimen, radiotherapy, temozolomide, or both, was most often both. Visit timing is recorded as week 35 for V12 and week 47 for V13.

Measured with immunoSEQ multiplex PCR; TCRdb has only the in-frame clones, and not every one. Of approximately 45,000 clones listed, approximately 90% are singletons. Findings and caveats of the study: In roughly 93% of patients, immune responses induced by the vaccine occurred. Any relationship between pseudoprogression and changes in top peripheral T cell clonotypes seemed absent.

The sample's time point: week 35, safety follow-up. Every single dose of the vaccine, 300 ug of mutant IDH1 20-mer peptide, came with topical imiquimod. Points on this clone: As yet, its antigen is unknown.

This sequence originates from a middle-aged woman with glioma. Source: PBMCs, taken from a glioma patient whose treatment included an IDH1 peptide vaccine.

The CDR3 loop is CASGVQSWTEAFF. In nucleotides, the CDR3 is TGTGCCAGCGGGGTCCAGTCGTGGACTGAAGCTTTCTTT. The chain combines TRBV27 with TRBJ1-1; D unresolved. V was cut by 8 bases and J by 5 bases, with 15 bases left in between. Germline CDR1 is MNHEY and CDR2 is SMNVEV (reference sequence). This CDR3 is built from 13 residues.